The source of this T cell receptor beta chain is a study of human T cells and chemical hapten exposure. This clonotype came up a few times. Its target is not known. TCRdb independently ran MiXCR on the RACE reads; one entry per CDR3 protein. The table records some 94,000 distinct CDR3 sequences, around 12% of them present only once. Time point reported: patch test 1, 2 weeks after DPC sensitization. The treatment is: therapeutic diphenylcyclopropenone sensitization with weekly scalp DPC. Regarding the study as a whole: With patch test score, the counts of PT1 expanded TCRs showed a positive correlation.

Sequencing used whole blood, obtained in connection with sensitization to the hapten diphenylcyclopropenone (DPC). The clonotype originates from a middle-aged woman with alopecia areata. Some clones in this sample may be carry-over from other donors' samples.

The CDR3 region has the DNA TGCGCCAGCAGCCCCAGGGACTCTGGGGCCAACGTCCTGACTTTC. It translates to CASSPRDSGANVLTF. The chain couples TRBV4-1 to TRBJ2-6; a possible D gene is TRBD1 (5 bases). Germline CDR1 is MGHRA and CDR2 is YSYEKL. This CDR3 region has 15 residues. V was shortened by 4 bases and J by 0 bases, with 7 bases between the two germline ends.